Shown below are 25 T cell receptor beta chains from a single sample sequenced in a study of cytomegalovirus exposure and HLA in healthy donors (dated by TCRdb to about 2017). Libraries were prepared through the immunoSEQ multiplex PCR assay. For the multiplex PCR, a mixture combining 60 forward primers for TCR Vbeta segments and 13 reverse primers for TCR Jbeta segments was used. TCRdb mirrors the immuneACCESS table, restricted to in-frame sequences. Some clones are absent from its copies; in checked studies, under half trace to an unresolved V gene, and the reason for the others is unknown. For this sample there are around 120,000 clones; approximately 80% appear just once. The top ten clonotypes cover about 0.7% of the sample. The sequenced sample was PBMCs. These TCRs come from a man younger than 35 in good health and CMV-seronegative.

The V gene is TRBV5-1, the J gene TRBJ2-3; 7 bases line up with TRBD2. The CDR3 is 17 residues long. Germline assignment: CDR1 SGHRS and CDR2 YFSETQ. The V and J ends lost 2 bases and 1 base, in that order; junction bases with no gene match: 10. The CDR3 sequence: CASSLKPSGKGTDTQYF. The CDR3 DNA is TGCGCCAGCAGCTTAAAACCTAGCGGAAAAGGCACAGATACGCAGTATTTT.

This rearrangement joins TRBV7-8 to TRBJ1-6; 8 bases fit TRBD1. V lost 5 bases and J lost 3; bases outside the gene matches: 6. This CDR3 region has 16 residues. Germline-derived CDR1 and CDR2 are SGHVS and FQNEAQ. The CDR3 reads CASSPPGTGYNSPLHF. DNA for the CDR3: TGTGCCAGCAGCCCACCCGGGACAGGCTATAATTCACCCCTCCACTTT.

The rearrangement joins TRBV10-3 to TRBJ1-5; unclear D gene. The V gene lost 2 bases and the J gene lost 0 bases, with 5 bases spanning the gap. The CDR3 consists of 14 residues. CDR1 and CDR2 (germline): ENHRY, SYGVKD. CDR3 in DNA: TGTGCCATCAGTGAGCACAATAGCAATCAGCCCCAGCATTTT. Amino acid sequence: CAISEHNSNQPQHF.

Note on this clone: The junction departs from germline at one end; a sequencing error may be responsible. This chain links TRBV7-9 with TRBJ1-2, with 8 nucleotides matching TRBD1. Per germline, CDR1 SEHNR and CDR2 FQNEAQ (reference sequence). CDR3 length: 12 residues. The CDR3: CASSLAGQERSF. DNA of the CDR3: TGTGCCAGCAGCTTAGCGGGACAGGAGCGCAGCTTC.

The chain carries TRBV7-5 and TRBJ1-1. TRBV7-5 counts as a pseudogene. The CDR3 runs to 19 residues. DNA of the CDR3: TGTGCCAGAAGCTTAAAGGGAGGGGGTGGTGGTGGGCGGAACACTGAAGCTTTCTTT. Protein product: CARSLKGGGGGGRNTEAFF.

The chain combines TRBV4-3 with TRBJ1-5; 9 positions agree with TRBD1. This CDR3 has 15 residues. Germline CDR1 is LGHNA and CDR2 is YSLEER. V dropped 8 bases and J dropped 7; count of bases not matched to a gene: 12. The CDR3 reads CASSPTGGWGQPQHF. CDR3 bases: TGCGCCAGCTCACCTACAGGGGGCTGGGGACAGCCCCAGCATTTT.

The CDR3 bases are TGCAGTGCGGAGGGGCAAGATACGCAGTATTTT. The encoded protein is CSAEGQDTQYF. V and J are TRBV20-1 and TRBJ2-3, with D tentatively TRBD2 (6 bases). This CDR3 contains 11 residues. Germline V gives CDR1 DFQATT, CDR2 SNEGSKA (reference sequence). Trimming shortened V by 6 bases and J by 5 bases, and 9 bases separated the two germline ends.

There are a few counts of this clone. The chain has TRBV6-1 and TRBJ1-5; D gene uncertain. The CDR3 length is 11 residues. Germline assignment: CDR1 MNHNS and CDR2 SASEGT. V gave up 10 bases and J gave up 8 bases, with 12 bases separating them. Here the CDR3 reads CATQRLEPQHF. DNA for the CDR3: TGTGCCACCCAAAGACTCGAGCCCCAGCATTTT.

The rearrangement joins TRBV4-1 to TRBJ2-7; 11 bases are shared with TRBD1. The CDR3 covers 15 residues. Trimming removed 4 bases from V and 4 bases from J; junction bases left unmatched: 6. CDR1 and CDR2 (germline): MGHRA, YSYEKL. This CDR3 reads CASSRAGTGGYEQYF. For the CDR3, the DNA is TGCGCCAGCAGCCGCGCCGGGACAGGGGGTTACGAGCAGTACTTC.

The chain combines TRBV29-1 with TRBJ2-4, with unresolved D. Germline CDR1 and CDR2: SQVTM and ANQGSEA. The V end was cut by 0 bases, the J end by 7 bases, with 7 bases between. This CDR3 region has 12 residues. The CDR3 DNA is TGCAGCGTTGAAGATATCGTGAACATTCAGTACTTC. Protein: CSVEDIVNIQYF.

The chain links TRBV6-4 to TRBJ2-3; 15 nucleotides agree with TRBD2. CDR1 MRHNA and CDR2 SNTAGT come from the germline V gene. This CDR3 contains 15 residues. V lost 2 bases, J lost 6 bases, and 0 bases stayed unmatched. The CDR3 loop is CASSDGTSGGDTQYF. CDR3 in DNA: TGTGCCAGCAGTGACGGGACTAGCGGGGGGGATACGCAGTATTTT.

V gene TRBV18 combines with J gene TRBJ1-6; D is ambiguous. The length of the CDR3 is 13 residues. Deletions cut 4 bases from V and 8 bases from J, with 9 bases between. CDR1 is KGHSH and CDR2 is LQKENI in the germline V gene. CDR3 DNA sequence: TGTGCCAGCTCACGAGTAGAAGATTCACCCCTCCACTTT. Translating it yields CASSRVEDSPLHF.

V and J are TRBV7-9 and TRBJ1-4; TRBD1 is a possible D gene (6 bases). V was trimmed by 4 bases and J by 5 bases, leaving 20 bases between them. CDR1 is SEHNR and CDR2 is FQNEAQ in the germline V gene (reference sequence). This CDR3 has 17 amino acids. The CDR3 here is CASSSLGGARSNEKLFF. The CDR3, as DNA: TGTGCCAGCAGCTCACTAGGGGGTGCGCGTTCGAATGAAAAACTGTTTTTT.

This clone was seen only once. The chain is built from TRBV5-5 and TRBJ1-1; TRBD1 might be the D (5 bases). The V end was cut by 3 bases, the J end by 2 bases, with 11 bases between. Germline V gene data show CDR1 as SGHKS and CDR2 as YYEKEE (reference sequence). This CDR3 spans 14 amino acids. The CDR3 bases are TGTGCCAGCAGCTGGGGGGGGGATAACACTGAAGCTTTCTTT. Protein sequence: CASSWGGDNTEAFF.

Only one count was recorded for this clone. This rearrangement joins TRBV7-8 to TRBJ1-2; 9 positions agree with TRBD1. CDR1 is SGHVS, CDR2 FQNEAQ, per germline. V lost 5 bases and J lost 8; bases outside the gene matches: 6. There are 13 residues in the CDR3. Written as DNA, the CDR3 is TGTGCCAGCAGCATGCGGACAGGGGACGGCTACACCTTC. It codes for CASSMRTGDGYTF. The full variable domain, in which reference TRBV7-8 and TRBJ1-2 provide the parts outside the CDR3, is GAGVSQSPRYKVAKRGQDVALRCDPISGHVSLFWYQQALGQGPEFLTYFQNEAQLDKSGLPSDRFFAERPEGSVSTLKIQRTQQEDSAVYLCASSMRTGDGYTFGSGTRLTVV.

This clone was picked up one time. The chain combines TRBV30 with TRBJ2-6; D uncertain. V shed 5 bases and J shed 0 bases, with 11 bases lying between them. This CDR3 spans 15 amino acids. The germline CDR1 and CDR2 sequences are GTSNPN and SVGIG (reference sequence). CDR3 nucleotides: TGTGCCTGGGGCCGAGGAAACTCTGGGGCCAACGTCCTGACTTTC. Protein product: CAWGRGNSGANVLTF.

The chain combines TRBV9 with TRBJ2-7; TRBD1 matches 8 bases. CDR1 is SGDLS and CDR2 is YYNGEE in the germline V gene. The CDR3 is 16 residues long. Germline trimming cut 0 bases from V and 4 bases from J; bases unmatched to any gene: 9. CDR3 residues: CASSVEGQAHRYEQYF. In DNA form, the CDR3 reads TGTGCCAGCAGCGTAGAGGGACAGGCGCATCGGTACGAGCAGTACTTC.

This chain uses TRBV29-1 with TRBJ1-1; TRBD1 might be the D (5 bases). The germline gives CDR1 SQVTM, CDR2 ANQGSEA. The CDR3 spans 12 residues. The ends were cut back, 7 bases at V and 0 bases at J, with 9 bases in the middle. DNA of the CDR3: TGCAGCGCCGACAGTGTGAACACTGAAGCTTTCTTT. This codes for CSADSVNTEAFF.

V and J are TRBV7-6 and TRBJ2-5, with D unclear. V lost 3 bases to trimming and J lost 5 bases, with 13 bases between them. The CDR3 is 14 amino acids. Germline V gene sequence: CDR1 SGHVS, CDR2 FNYEAQ. As DNA, the CDR3 is TGTGCCAGCAGCTTTTATTCCTCTCGGGAGACCCAGTACTTC. Translated, it gives CASSFYSSRETQYF.

The chain couples TRBV7-9 to TRBJ2-7, with D possibly TRBD1 on 6 matching bases. The germline V and J ends were trimmed by 8 bases and 3 bases, with 11 bases remaining between them. CDR1 and CDR2 from the germline V gene are SEHNR and FQNEAQ (reference sequence). The CDR3 sequence is 12 residues long. The CDR3 here is CASGPTGYEQYF. In DNA form, the CDR3 reads TGTGCCAGCGGACCGACAGGCTACGAGCAGTACTTC.

The chain couples TRBV19 to TRBJ2-7; D perhaps matches TRBD2 (6 bases). The CDR3 has 13 amino acids. CDR1 and CDR2 from the germline V gene are LNHDA and SQIVND (reference sequence). Trimming took off 10 bases at V and 2 bases at J, with 15 bases between the two ends. The CDR3 is CATSSGTAYEQYF. As DNA, the CDR3 is TGTGCCACCTCATCCGGGACTGCCTACGAGCAGTACTTC.

The CDR3 is CASSETPRGQRFNEKLFF. The CDR3 DNA is TGTGCCAGCAGTGAAACCCCCCGGGGACAGCGATTTAATGAAAAACTGTTTTTT. This chain connects TRBV25-1 to TRBJ1-4; 7 positions agree with TRBD1. The V gene end was trimmed by 2 bases and the J gene end by 4 bases; junction bases not matched to a gene: 13. Germline V CDR1 and CDR2: MGHDK, SYGVNS. This CDR3 region has 18 residues.

The chain recombines TRBV14 with TRBJ1-1; D may be TRBD1 (6 bases). Germline V lookup: CDR1 SGHDN, CDR2 FVKESK. Trimming stripped 0 bases from V and 4 bases from J, with 18 bases between. This CDR3 region has 17 residues. The CDR3 reads CASSQDQIHRATTEAFF. DNA of the CDR3: TGTGCCAGCAGCCAAGATCAAATCCACAGGGCTACCACTGAAGCTTTCTTT. Full variable domain (rest looked up from reference TRBV14 and TRBJ1-1): EAGVTQFPSHSVIEKGQTVTLRCDPISGHDNLYWYRRVMGKEIKFLLHFVKESKQDESGMPNNRFLAERTGGTYSTLKVQPAELEDSGVYFCASSQDQIHRATTEAFFGQGTRLTVV.

This clone was seen only once. The chain recombines TRBV6-5 with TRBJ2-7; 7 nucleotides line up with TRBD1. The V segment lost 4 bases and the J segment 4 bases; nucleotides outside the gene matches: 4. Germline V gives CDR1 MNHEY, CDR2 SVGAGI. CDR3 length equals 13 residues. CDR3 in DNA: TGTGCCAGCAGTTCGGGACAGCGGTACGAGCAGTACTTC. As protein: CASSSGQRYEQYF.

The V gene is TRBV7-8, the J gene TRBJ1-3; D not resolved. The CDR3 is 13 amino acids. Between the trimmed V and J ends, which lost 2 bases and 4 bases, there was a span of 6 bases. Per germline, CDR1 SGHVS and CDR2 FQNEAQ. The CDR3 nucleotides read TGTGCCAGCAGCTTACGTCTCGGAAACACCATATATTTT. Its protein is CASSLRLGNTIYF. The full variable domain, its missing parts supplied by reference TRBV7-8 and TRBJ1-3, is GAGVSQSPRYKVAKRGQDVALRCDPISGHVSLFWYQQALGQGPEFLTYFQNEAQLDKSGLPSDRFFAERPEGSVSTLKIQRTQQEDSAVYLCASSLRLGNTIYFGEGSWLTVV.